The 15 T cell receptor beta chains below were found in one sample sequenced in a study of OX40 agonist ivuxolimab in advanced cancers. Sequenced by immunoSEQ multiplex PCR; TCRdb stores in-frame clones only, minus some. This sample carries approximately 130,000 clones, approximately 94% of them seen once, and the ten largest clones take roughly 1%. The sample in question was CD4+ or CD8+ T cells sorted from blood, obtained in a trial of the OX40 agonist ivuxolimab. Source of these receptors: an adult with an advanced solid tumor such as melanoma, head and neck, liver or kidney cancer.

The gene calls are TRBV6-4 and TRBJ2-1; 7 bases line up with TRBD1. CDR1 MRHNA and CDR2 SNTAGT come from the germline V gene. The V and J ends lost 5 bases and 7 bases, in that order; junction bases with no gene match: 5. The CDR3 loop spans 13 amino acids. The CDR3 bases are TGTGCCAGCAGTAAAGAGACAGGGAATGAGCAGTTCTTC. Amino acids: CASSKETGNEQFF.

V is TRBV28 and J is TRBJ2-2, with D tentatively TRBD1 (6 bases). This CDR3 is built from 17 residues. Germline CDR1 and CDR2: MDHEN and SYDVKM. The V gene lost 4 bases and the J gene lost 2 bases, with 17 bases spanning the gap. The chain's CDR3 is CASSSPSADRNTGELFF. CDR3 coding DNA: TGTGCCAGCAGTTCCCCCTCCGCGGACAGAAACACCGGGGAGCTGTTTTTT.

The chain joins TRBV4-3 to TRBJ2-2, with D perhaps TRBD2 (6 bases). Germline V lookup: CDR1 LGHNA, CDR2 YSLEER. The germline V and J ends were trimmed by 3 bases and 6 bases, with 17 bases remaining between them. This CDR3 contains 16 residues. The CDR3 is CASSHLGGFGAGELFF. The DNA for the CDR3 is TGCGCCAGCAGCCATCTTGGGGGGTTTGGAGCCGGGGAGCTGTTTTTT.

The J gene is TRBJ2-7, the V gene TRBV28; D is tentatively TRBD1 or TRBD2 (5 bases each). CDR1 is MDHEN and CDR2 is SYDVKM in the germline V gene. V dropped 5 bases and J dropped 0 bases, with 14 bases sitting between them. This CDR3 is built from 15 residues. CDR3 coding DNA: TGTGCCAGCAGTCCCCGGGACCGCAGCTCCTACGAGCAGTACTTC. It yields the protein CASSPRDRSSYEQYF.

The genes are TRBV27 and TRBJ1-4, with D possibly matching TRBD1 (5 bases). V shed 4 bases and J shed 5 bases, with 11 bases lying between them. The CDR3 is made up of 14 amino acids. Germline loops: CDR1 MNHEY, CDR2 SMNVEV (reference sequence). CDR3: CASSWGGLNEKLFF. The CDR3 nucleotides are TGTGCCAGCAGTTGGGGGGGACTGAATGAAAAACTGTTTTTT.

This sequence joins TRBV27 and TRBJ1-2; 9 bases align to TRBD1. Unmatched junction bases numbered 7, after V lost 6 bases and J lost 5 bases. Germline assignment: CDR1 MNHEY and CDR2 SMNVEV (reference sequence). The CDR3 length is 14 residues. CDR3 DNA sequence: TGTGCCAGCAGAATTACAGGGGGCGTTTATGGCTACACCTTC. As protein: CASRITGGVYGYTF.

This clone was recorded once. The J gene is TRBJ2-7, the V gene TRBV7-6; TRBD2 matches 8 bases. V trimming: 7 bases; J trimming: 1 base; junction bases outside the gene matches: 12. CDR1 is SGHVS, CDR2 FNYEAQ, per germline. CDR3 length: 16 residues. CDR3: CASTLTQGLGSYEQYF. CDR3 sequence (DNA): TGTGCCAGCACCCTTACCCAGGGACTAGGATCCTACGAGCAGTACTTC.

The count of this clone is one. This chain uses TRBV7-9 with TRBJ1-4; the D gene is possibly TRBD1 (5 bases). CDR1 is SEHNR and CDR2 is FQNEAQ in the germline V gene (reference sequence). V gave up 0 bases and J gave up 4 bases, with 9 bases separating them. CDR3 length: 15 residues. The CDR3 loop is CASSLAGDHNEKLFF. The CDR3 DNA sequence: TGTGCCAGCAGCTTAGCAGGGGATCATAATGAAAAACTGTTTTTT.

Here the CDR3 reads CASSEARDGNQPQHF. CDR3 bases: TGTGCCAGCAGTGAAGCCAGGGACGGCAATCAGCCCCAGCATTTT. The chain carries TRBV6-1 and TRBJ1-5; a weak D match, TRBD1 (5 bases). Germline V gene lookup returns CDR1 MNHNS and CDR2 SASEGT. V shed 0 bases and J shed 2 bases, with 8 bases lying between them. The CDR3 contains 15 residues.

The chain carries TRBV5-1 and TRBJ2-1, with 10 bases aligning to TRBD2. The CDR3 consists of 14 residues. The germline CDR1 and CDR2 sequences are SGHRS and YFSETQ. V lost 7 bases to trimming and J lost 8 bases; unmatched junction nucleotides: 9. CDR3 in amino acids: CASGKLAGRDEQFF. In DNA form, the CDR3 reads TGCGCCAGCGGCAAACTAGCGGGGAGGGATGAGCAGTTCTTC.

This clone occurred a few times. This sequence joins TRBV6-5 and TRBJ1-5; no clear D gene. The CDR3 sequence is 15 residues long. V gave up 0 bases and J gave up 0 bases, with 6 bases separating them. Germline values: CDR1 MNHEY, CDR2 SVGAGI. CDR3 sequence (DNA): TGTGCCAGCAGTTACTCCCAGACTAGCAATCAGCCCCAGCATTTT. Its translation: CASSYSQTSNQPQHF.

This sequence joins TRBV19 and TRBJ1-1; a possible D gene is TRBD1 (6 bases). Trimming took off 11 bases at V and 3 bases at J, with 16 bases between the two ends. The CDR3 is made up of 13 amino acids. Looked up from germline, CDR1 is LNHDA and CDR2 is SQIVND (reference sequence). For the CDR3, the DNA is TGTGCCGTCAACAGGGACGGTGACACTGAAGCTTTCTTT. Translation gives CAVNRDGDTEAFF. The whole variable domain, remainder taken from reference TRBV19 and TRBJ1-1, is DGGITQSPKYLFRKEGQNVTLSCEQNLNHDAMYWYRQDPGQGLRLIYYSQIVNDFQKGDIAEGYSVSREKKESFPLTVTSAQKNPTAFYLCAVNRDGDTEAFFGQGTRLTVV.

DNA of the CDR3: TGTGCCAGCAGCCCCGGGAATAGGATAAGACACAATGAGCAGTTCTTC. This translates into CASSPGNRIRHNEQFF. This chain links TRBV11-2 with TRBJ2-1; D possibly corresponds to TRBD2 (5 bases). This CDR3 has 16 amino acids. CDR1 SGHAT and CDR2 FQNNGV come from the germline V gene. The V gene lost 5 bases and the J gene lost 5 bases, with 19 bases spanning the gap.

The V call is TRBV7-2, the J call TRBJ2-2; D might be TRBD1 (6 bases). Germline V gives CDR1 SGHTA, CDR2 FQGNSA. The V gene lost 1 base and the J gene lost 4 bases, with 10 bases spanning the gap. This CDR3 region has 15 residues. CDR3 bases: TGTGCCAGCAGCTTAGAACAGGGCGGCACCGGGGAGCTGTTTTTT. It encodes CASSLEQGGTGELFF.

The V and J genes are TRBV5-4 and TRBJ2-7; D uncertain. CDR3 length: 13 amino acids. V was cut by 4 bases and J by 6 bases, with 14 bases left in between. The V gene's germline CDR1 is SGHNT and CDR2 YYREEE (reference sequence). In DNA, the CDR3 is TGTGCCAGCAGCCAAAGAGATGTGGGCGAGCAGTACTTC. Amino acid sequence: CASSQRDVGEQYF.